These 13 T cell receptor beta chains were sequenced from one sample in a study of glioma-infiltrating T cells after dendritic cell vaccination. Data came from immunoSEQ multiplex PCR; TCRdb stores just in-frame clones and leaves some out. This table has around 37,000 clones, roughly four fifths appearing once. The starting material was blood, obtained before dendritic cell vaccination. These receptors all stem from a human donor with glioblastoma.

The CDR3 nucleotides read TGCGCCAGCAGCTCAACTACCGGGACATACGCCGTGCAGTACTTC. Translation: CASSSTTGTYAVQYF. The rearrangement uses TRBV5-1 and TRBJ2-7; D possibly corresponds to TRBD1 (6 bases). The CDR3 is made up of 15 amino acids. Trimming stripped 3 bases from V and 9 bases from J, with 22 bases between. Germline V gives CDR1 SGHRS, CDR2 YFSETQ.

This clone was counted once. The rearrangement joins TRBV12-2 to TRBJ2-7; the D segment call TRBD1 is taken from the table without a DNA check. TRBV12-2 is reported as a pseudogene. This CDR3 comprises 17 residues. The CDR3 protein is CASRSSLTGTGLYEQYF. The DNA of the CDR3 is TGTGCAAGTCGCTCCAGTCTAACCGGGACAGGGCTCTACGAGCAGTACTTC.

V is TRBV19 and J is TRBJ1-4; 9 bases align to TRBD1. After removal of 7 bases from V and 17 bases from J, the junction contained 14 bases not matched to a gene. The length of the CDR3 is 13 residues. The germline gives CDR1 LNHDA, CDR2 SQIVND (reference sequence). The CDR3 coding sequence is TGTGCCAGTATCCCCCGGGATGGGGACAGGGCTTTTTTT. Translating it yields CASIPRDGDRAFF.

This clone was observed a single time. The CDR3 sequence is CASSELAGDLETQYF. The CDR3 DNA follows: TGTGCCAGCAGCGAACTAGCGGGGGATCTAGAGACCCAGTACTTC. V is TRBV2 and J is TRBJ2-5, with 11 nucleotides matching TRBD2. The germline CDR1 and CDR2 sequences are SNHLY and FYNNEI. J lost 4 bases, V lost 6 bases, and 7 bases had no gene match. This CDR3 is built from 15 residues.

CDR3 amino acids: CASREMGQNYGYTF. As DNA, the CDR3 is TGTGCCAGTAGGGAGATGGGACAGAACTATGGCTACACCTTC. The chain carries TRBV19 and TRBJ1-2; 7 nucleotides match TRBD1. The J segment lost 2 bases and the V segment lost 6 bases, leaving 6 bases of the junction unmatched. CDR1 and CDR2 from the germline V gene are LNHDA and SQIVND (reference sequence). The CDR3 consists of 14 residues.

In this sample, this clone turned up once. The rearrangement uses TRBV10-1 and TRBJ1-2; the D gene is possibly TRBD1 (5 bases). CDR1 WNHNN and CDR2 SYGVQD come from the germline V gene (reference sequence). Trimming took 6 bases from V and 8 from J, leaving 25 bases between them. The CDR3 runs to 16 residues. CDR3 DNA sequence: TGCGCCAGCAGCTTCGGGGCGGGGGACCGACTCTACGGCTACACCTTC. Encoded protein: CASSFGAGDRLYGYTF.

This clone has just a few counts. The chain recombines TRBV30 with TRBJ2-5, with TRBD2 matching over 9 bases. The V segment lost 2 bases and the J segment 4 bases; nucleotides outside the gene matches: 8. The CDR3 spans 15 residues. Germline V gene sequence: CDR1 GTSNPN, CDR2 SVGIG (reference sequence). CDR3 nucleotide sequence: TGTGCCTGGAGTCCTCGGACTAGCGTGCCAGAGACCCAGTACTTC. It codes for CAWSPRTSVPETQYF.

In DNA form, the CDR3 reads TGTGCCACCAGCAGGGGGCAGAACTATGGCTACACCTTC. Translation: CATSRGQNYGYTF. V and J are TRBV15 and TRBJ1-2; weak D call: TRBD1 (5 bases). The V gene lost 3 bases and the J gene lost 2 bases, with 7 bases spanning the gap. The CDR3 length is 13 residues. From germline, CDR1 is LNHNV and CDR2 YYDKDF (reference sequence).

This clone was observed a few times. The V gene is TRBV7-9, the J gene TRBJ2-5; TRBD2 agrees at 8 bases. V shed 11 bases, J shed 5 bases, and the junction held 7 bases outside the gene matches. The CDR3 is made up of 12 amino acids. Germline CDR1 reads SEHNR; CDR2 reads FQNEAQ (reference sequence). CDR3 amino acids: CALRRGEETQYF. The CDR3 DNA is TGTGCCCTCAGGCGGGGGGAGGAGACCCAGTACTTC.

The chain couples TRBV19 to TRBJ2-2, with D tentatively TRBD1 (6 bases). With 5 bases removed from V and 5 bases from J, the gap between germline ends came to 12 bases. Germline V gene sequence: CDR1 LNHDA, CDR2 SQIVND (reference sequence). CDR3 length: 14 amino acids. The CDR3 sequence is CASSFQQGTGELFF. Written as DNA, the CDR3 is TGTGCCAGTAGTTTCCAACAGGGAACCGGGGAGCTGTTTTTT.

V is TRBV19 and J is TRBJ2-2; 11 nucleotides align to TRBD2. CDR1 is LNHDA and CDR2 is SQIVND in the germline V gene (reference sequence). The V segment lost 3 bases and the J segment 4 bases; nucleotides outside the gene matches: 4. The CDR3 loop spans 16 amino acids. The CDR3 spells CASSILAGGITGELFF. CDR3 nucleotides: TGTGCCAGTAGTATCCTAGCGGGGGGTATCACCGGGGAGCTGTTTTTT.

CDR3 bases: TGTGCCAGCAGCCAAGATTTCGGGGAAAACTATGGCTACACCTTC. Protein sequence: CASSQDFGENYGYTF. The V gene is TRBV4-2, the J gene TRBJ1-2; D is unresolved. The CDR3 covers 15 residues. Germline lookup yields CDR1 LGHNA and CDR2 YNFKEQ. The V gene lost 0 bases and the J gene lost 2 bases, with 10 bases spanning the gap.

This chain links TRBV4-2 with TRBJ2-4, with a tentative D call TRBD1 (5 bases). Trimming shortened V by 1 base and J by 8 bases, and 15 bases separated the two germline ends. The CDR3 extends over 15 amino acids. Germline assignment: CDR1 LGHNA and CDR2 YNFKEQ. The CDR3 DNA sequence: TGTGCCAGCAGCCAAGTATTAGCCAGGGAAGACATTCAGTACTTC. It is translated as CASSQVLAREDIQYF.